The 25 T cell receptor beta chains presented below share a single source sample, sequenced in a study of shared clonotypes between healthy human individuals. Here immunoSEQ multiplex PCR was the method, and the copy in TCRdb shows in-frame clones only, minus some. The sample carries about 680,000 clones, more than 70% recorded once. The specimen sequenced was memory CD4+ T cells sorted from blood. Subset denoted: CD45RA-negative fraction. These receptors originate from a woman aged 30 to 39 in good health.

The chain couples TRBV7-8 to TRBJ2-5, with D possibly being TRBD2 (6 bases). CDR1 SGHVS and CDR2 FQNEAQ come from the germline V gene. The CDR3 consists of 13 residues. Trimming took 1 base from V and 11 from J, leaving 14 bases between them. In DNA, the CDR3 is TGTGCCAGCAGCTTAGACCGGGAGCAAGAGCAGTACTTC. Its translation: CASSLDREQEQYF.

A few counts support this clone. CDR3 nucleotides: TGTGCCGCACACGACAGGGGTAACTCGGCTCGGCCCCAGCATTTT. Amino acid sequence: CAAHDRGNSARPQHF. J is TRBJ1-5 and V is TRBV28; 8 nucleotides match TRBD1. J gave up 9 bases and V 11 bases, and 18 bases lay outside the gene matches. CDR1 MDHEN and CDR2 SYDVKM come from the germline V gene. There are 15 residues in the CDR3. The entire variable domain, with the rest obtained from reference TRBV28 and TRBJ1-5, is as follows: DVKVTQSSRYLVKRTGEKVFLECVQDMDHENMFWYRQDPGLGLRLIYFSYDVKMKEKGDIPEGYSVSREKKERFSLILESASTNQTSMYLCAAHDRGNSARPQHFGDGTRLSIL.

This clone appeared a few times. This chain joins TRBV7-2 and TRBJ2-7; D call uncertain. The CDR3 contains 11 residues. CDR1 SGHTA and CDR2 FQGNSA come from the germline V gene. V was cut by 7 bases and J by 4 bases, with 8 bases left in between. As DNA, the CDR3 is TGTGCCAGCAACGACTTATACGAGCAGTACTTC. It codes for CASNDLYEQYF.

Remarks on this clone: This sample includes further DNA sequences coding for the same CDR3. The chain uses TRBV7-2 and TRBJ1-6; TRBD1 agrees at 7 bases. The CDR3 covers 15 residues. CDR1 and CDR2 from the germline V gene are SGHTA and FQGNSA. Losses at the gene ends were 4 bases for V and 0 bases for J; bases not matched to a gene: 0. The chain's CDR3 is CASSSGGSYNSPLHF. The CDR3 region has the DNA TGTGCCAGCAGCTCAGGGGGCTCCTATAATTCACCCCTCCACTTT.

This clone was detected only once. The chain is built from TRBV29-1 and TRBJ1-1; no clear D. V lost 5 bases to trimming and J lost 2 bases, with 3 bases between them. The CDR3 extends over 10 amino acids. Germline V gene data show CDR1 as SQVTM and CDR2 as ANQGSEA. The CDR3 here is CSVFNTEAFF. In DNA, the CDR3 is TGCAGCGTTTTCAACACTGAAGCTTTCTTT.

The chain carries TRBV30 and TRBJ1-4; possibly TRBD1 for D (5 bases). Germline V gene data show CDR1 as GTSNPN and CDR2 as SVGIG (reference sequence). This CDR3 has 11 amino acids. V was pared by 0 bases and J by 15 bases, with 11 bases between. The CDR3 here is CAWSVGGTLFF. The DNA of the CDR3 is TGTGCCTGGAGTGTCGGAGGGACTTTGTTTTTT.

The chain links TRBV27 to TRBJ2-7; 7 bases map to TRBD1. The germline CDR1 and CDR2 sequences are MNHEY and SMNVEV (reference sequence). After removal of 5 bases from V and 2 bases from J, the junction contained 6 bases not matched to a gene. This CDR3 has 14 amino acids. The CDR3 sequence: CASSASGTAYEQYF. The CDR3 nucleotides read TGTGCCAGCAGTGCATCCGGGACAGCCTACGAGCAGTACTTC.

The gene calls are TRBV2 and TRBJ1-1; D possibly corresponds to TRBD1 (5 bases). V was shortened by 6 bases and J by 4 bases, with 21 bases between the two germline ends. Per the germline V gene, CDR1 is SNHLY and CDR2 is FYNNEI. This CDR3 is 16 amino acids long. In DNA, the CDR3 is TGTGCCAGCAGGGCGGCTGGAGGGGCTCCAAGCACTGAAGCTTTCTTT. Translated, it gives CASRAAGGAPSTEAFF.

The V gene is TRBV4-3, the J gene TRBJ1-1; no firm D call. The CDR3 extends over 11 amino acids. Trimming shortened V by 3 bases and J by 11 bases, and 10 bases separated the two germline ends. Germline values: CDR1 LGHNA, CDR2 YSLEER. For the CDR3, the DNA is TGCGCCAGCAGCCACCATGGGGTTGCTTTCTTT. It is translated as CASSHHGVAFF.

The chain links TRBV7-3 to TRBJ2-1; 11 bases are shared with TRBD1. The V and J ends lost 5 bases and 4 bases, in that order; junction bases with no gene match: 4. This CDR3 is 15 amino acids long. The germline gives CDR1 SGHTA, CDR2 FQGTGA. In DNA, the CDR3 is TGTGCCAGCAGCAAGGGACAGGGGGATTACAATGAGCAGTTCTTC. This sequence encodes CASSKGQGDYNEQFF.

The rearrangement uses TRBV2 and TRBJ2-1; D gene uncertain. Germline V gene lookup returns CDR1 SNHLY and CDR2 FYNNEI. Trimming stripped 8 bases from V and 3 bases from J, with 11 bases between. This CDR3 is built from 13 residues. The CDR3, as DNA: TGTGCCAGCCGGACGGCCCGCTACAATGAGCAGTTCTTC. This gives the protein CASRTARYNEQFF.

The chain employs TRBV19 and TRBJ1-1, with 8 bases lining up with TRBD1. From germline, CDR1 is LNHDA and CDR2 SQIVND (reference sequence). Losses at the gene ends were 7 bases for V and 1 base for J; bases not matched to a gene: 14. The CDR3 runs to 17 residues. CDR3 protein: CASKAGGIRLGNTEAFF. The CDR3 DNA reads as TGTGCCAGTAAGGCAGGGGGCATTCGTCTGGGGAACACTGAAGCTTTCTTT.

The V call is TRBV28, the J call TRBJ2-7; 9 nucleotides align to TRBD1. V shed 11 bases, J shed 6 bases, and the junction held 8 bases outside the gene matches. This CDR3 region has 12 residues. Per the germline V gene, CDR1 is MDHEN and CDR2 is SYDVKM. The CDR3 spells CACGQGKGEQYF. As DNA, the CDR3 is TGTGCCTGTGGACAGGGGAAGGGCGAGCAGTACTTC. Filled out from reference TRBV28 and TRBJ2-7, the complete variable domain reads DVKVTQSSRYLVKRTGEKVFLECVQDMDHENMFWYRQDPGLGLRLIYFSYDVKMKEKGDIPEGYSVSREKKERFSLILESASTNQTSMYLCACGQGKGEQYFGPGTRLTVT.

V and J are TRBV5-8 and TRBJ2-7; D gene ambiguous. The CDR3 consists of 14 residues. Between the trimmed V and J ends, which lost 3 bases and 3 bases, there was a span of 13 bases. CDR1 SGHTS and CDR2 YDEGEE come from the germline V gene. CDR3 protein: CASSYKAESYEQYF. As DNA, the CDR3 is TGTGCCAGCAGCTATAAGGCAGAAAGCTACGAGCAGTACTTC. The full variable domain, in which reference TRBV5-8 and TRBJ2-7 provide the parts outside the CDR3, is EAGVTQSPTHLIKTRGQQATLRCSPISGHTSVYWYQQALGLGLQFLLWYDEGEERNRGNFPPRFSGRQFPNYSSELNVNALELEDSALYLCASSYKAESYEQYFGPGTRLTVT.

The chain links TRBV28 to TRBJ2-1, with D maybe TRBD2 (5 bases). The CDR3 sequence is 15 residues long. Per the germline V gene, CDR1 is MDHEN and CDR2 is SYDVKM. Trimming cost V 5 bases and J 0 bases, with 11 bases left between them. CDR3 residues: CASSVAYSSYNEQFF. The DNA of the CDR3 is TGTGCCAGCAGTGTAGCGTACAGCTCCTACAATGAGCAGTTCTTC.

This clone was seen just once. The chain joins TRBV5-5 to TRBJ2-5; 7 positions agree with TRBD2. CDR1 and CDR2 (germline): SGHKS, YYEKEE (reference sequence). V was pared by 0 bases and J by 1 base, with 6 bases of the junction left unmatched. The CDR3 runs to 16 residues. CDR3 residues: CASSLGASGFQETQYF. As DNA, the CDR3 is TGTGCCAGCAGCTTGGGGGCTAGCGGCTTCCAAGAGACCCAGTACTTC. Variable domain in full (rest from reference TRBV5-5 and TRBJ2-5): DAGVTQSPTHLIKTRGQQVTLRCSPISGHKSVSWYQQVLGQGPQFIFQYYEKEERGRGNFPDRFSARQFPNYSSELNVNALLLGDSALYLCASSLGASGFQETQYFGPGTRLLVL.

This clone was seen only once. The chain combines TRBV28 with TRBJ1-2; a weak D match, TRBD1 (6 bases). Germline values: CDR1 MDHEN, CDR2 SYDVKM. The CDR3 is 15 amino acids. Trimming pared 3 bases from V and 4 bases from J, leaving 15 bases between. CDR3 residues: CASSLDSQLGYGYTF. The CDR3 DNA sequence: TGTGCCAGCAGTTTGGACAGCCAGTTGGGCTATGGCTACACCTTC.

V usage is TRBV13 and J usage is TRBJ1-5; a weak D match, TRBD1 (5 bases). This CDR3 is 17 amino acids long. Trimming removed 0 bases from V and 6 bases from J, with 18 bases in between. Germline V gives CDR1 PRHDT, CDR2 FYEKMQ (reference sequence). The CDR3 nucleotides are TGTGCCAGCAGCTTAGGAACCAGGGTACGGTGGAGTCAGCCCCAGCATTTT. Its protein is CASSLGTRVRWSQPQHF.

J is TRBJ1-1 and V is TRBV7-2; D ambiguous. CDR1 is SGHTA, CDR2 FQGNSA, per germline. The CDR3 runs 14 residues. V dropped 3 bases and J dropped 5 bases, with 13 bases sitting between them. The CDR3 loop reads CASSLRTLGTEAFF. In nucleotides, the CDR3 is TGTGCCAGCAGCTTGCGGACTTTGGGGACTGAAGCTTTCTTT.

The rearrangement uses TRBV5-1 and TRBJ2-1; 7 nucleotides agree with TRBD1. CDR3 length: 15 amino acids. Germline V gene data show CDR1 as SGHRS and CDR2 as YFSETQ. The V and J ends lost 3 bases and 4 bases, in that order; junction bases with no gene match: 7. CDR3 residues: CASSSDRPDYNEQFF. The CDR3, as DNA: TGCGCCAGCAGCTCGGACAGGCCGGATTACAATGAGCAGTTCTTC.

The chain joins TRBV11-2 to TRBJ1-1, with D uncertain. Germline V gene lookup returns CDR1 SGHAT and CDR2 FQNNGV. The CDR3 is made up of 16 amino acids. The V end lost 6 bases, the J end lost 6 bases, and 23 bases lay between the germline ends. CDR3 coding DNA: TGTGCCAGCAGAGTCCTGGCGGGCTCAATAAAGTCTGAAGCTTTCTTT. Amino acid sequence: CASRVLAGSIKSEAFF.

The CDR3 loop is CASSPTAVRENYGYTF. The CDR3 DNA follows: TGTGCCAGCTCACCGACCGCTGTCAGGGAGAACTATGGCTACACCTTC. The V gene is TRBV18, the J gene TRBJ1-2, with a tentative D call TRBD1 (5 bases). V was cut by 3 bases and J by 2 bases, with 16 bases left in between. The CDR3 loop spans 16 amino acids. Germline V CDR1 and CDR2: KGHSH, LQKENI.

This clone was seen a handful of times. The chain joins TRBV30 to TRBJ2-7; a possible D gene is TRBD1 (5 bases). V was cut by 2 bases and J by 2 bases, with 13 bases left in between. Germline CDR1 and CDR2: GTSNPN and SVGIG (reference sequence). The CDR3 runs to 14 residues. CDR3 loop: CAWSSLQETYEQYF. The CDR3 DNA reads TGTGCCTGGAGTTCTCTACAGGAGACCTACGAGCAGTACTTC. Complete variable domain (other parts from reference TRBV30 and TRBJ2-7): SQTIHQWPATLVQPVGSPLSLECTVEGTSNPNLYWYRQAAGRGLQLLFYSVGIGQISSEVPQNLSASRPQDRQFILSSKKLLLSDSGFYLCAWSSLQETYEQYFGPGTRLTVT.

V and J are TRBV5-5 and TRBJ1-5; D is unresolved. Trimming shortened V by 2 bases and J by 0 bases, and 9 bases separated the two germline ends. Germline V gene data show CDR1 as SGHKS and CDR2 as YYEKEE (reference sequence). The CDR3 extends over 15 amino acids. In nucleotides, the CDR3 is TGTGCCAGCAGCTTATACACGGTTAGCAATCAGCCCCAGCATTTT. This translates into CASSLYTVSNQPQHF.

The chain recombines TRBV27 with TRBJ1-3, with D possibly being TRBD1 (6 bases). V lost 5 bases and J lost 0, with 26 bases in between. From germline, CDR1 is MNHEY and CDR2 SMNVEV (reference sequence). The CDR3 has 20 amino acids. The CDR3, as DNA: TGTGCCAGCAGTCCCACGACAGGAATAGTATCCAAATACTCTGGAAACACCATATATTTT. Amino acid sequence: CASSPTTGIVSKYSGNTIYF.